This T cell receptor (beta chain) was sequenced in a study of cytomegalovirus exposure and HLA in healthy donors. The PCR made use of 60 Vbeta and 13 Jbeta primers. TCRdb's table, derived via immunoSEQ multiplex PCR, lists solely in-frame clones and lacks some. The sample table sets out some 39,000 clones. The sample was PBMCs. The sequence was obtained from a male donor in good health and CMV-seronegative.

The CDR3, as DNA: TGTGCCAGCAGCTTAGTTACGGGACAGTCTTACGAGCAGTACTTC. Its translation: CASSLVTGQSYEQYF. The chain is built from TRBV7-6 and TRBJ2-7, with 7 bases matching TRBD1. Looked up from germline, CDR1 is SGHVS and CDR2 is FNYEAQ. V dropped 1 base and J dropped 4; count of bases not matched to a gene: 7. This CDR3 comprises 15 residues.